This TCR beta chain was obtained from a study of T-cell memory formation after mild COVID-19. Notes on the study in general: Prior to infection, memory already included some responding clones, suggesting cross-reactive memory joined. The main location of contracting CD4+ clones was CM and EM, and that of contracting CD8+ clones was EMRA. Whether day 37 second-wave clones are SARS-CoV-2-specific was not confirmed.

TCRdb reanalysed the 5' RACE reads using MiXCR and keeps one entry per CDR3 protein. Among 200,000 to 250,000 distinct CDR3 sequences, over 9% were seen once, and the ten largest hold 3.5%. This clonotype was counted between two and nine times. Its antigen is unknown. CDR1 is DFQATT and CDR2 is SNEGSKA in the germline V gene (reference sequence). The CDR3 extends over 16 amino acids. V dropped 0 bases and J dropped 3 bases, with 16 bases sitting between them. Source material: PBMCs or a T cell subset sorted from them (not recorded which). This sequence joins TRBV20-1 and TRBJ2-3, with D maybe TRBD1 (6 bases). The clonotype comes from a man younger than 35 who had mild COVID-19 (a few samples of this study predate the infection). Cell type and time point are not known. The CDR3: CSARDPRGAETDTQYF. CDR3 bases: TGCAGTGCTAGAGATCCCAGGGGCGCTGAGACAGATACGCAGTATTTT.